This T cell receptor (beta chain) appears in the sequencing data of a study of blood T cell repertoires in COVID-19. TCRdb's table, derived via immunoSEQ multiplex PCR, lists solely in-frame clones and lacks some. The sample has about 110,000 clones; over 80% are singletons. CDR3 length: 15 residues. V was pared by 5 bases and J by 3 bases, with 6 bases of the junction left unmatched. Germline V gene data show CDR1 as SGHVT and CDR2 as SQSDAQ. This clonotype was sampled from an older woman with acute or convalescent COVID-19. J is TRBJ1-1 and V is TRBV7-4, with 10 bases that match TRBD1. The sequencing input was peripheral blood. The CDR3 reads CASSPRTGGDTEAFF. CDR3 nucleotides: TGTGCCAGCAGCCCGAGGACAGGGGGGGACACTGAAGCTTTCTTT.